This section outlines one T cell receptor beta chain sequence together with its context. Its antigen is still unknown. Treatment: roughly 10-day PBMC culture with coronavirus spike peptide pools or control peptides (ViraFEST assay). Trimming removed 4 bases from V and 3 bases from J, with 18 bases in between. Germline V gives CDR1 KGHSH, CDR2 LQKENI. The CDR3 extends over 17 amino acids. The sample originates from a study of vaccination and CD4 T cells after COVID-19. Study context: A median of roughly 97 days (range 35 to 161) separated diagnosis from post-COVID sampling. A CEFX pool, an HIV-1 Nef pool, or no peptide went to control cultures. Whole-study findings and limits: Median SARS-CoV-2-reactive clonotypes rose from roughly 22 to 38, not significantly.

Sequenced with the Oncomine TCR Beta short-read assay was DNA taken from cultured CD4+ T cells. The template was genomic DNA from cultured CD4+ T cells. Using its own MiXCR run on the PCR reads, TCRdb lists one record per CDR3 protein. The data contain over 14,000 distinct CDR3 sequences, around a third of them singletons. The source of this sequence is a human donor who had recovered from COVID-19. The sample consisted of CD4+ T cells from blood, cultured in vitro, taken after SARS-CoV-2 vaccination. The rearrangement joins TRBV18 to TRBJ2-2; D may be TRBD1 (5 bases). In DNA form, the CDR3 reads TGTGCCAGCTCACTAACGCGGACGTCAGGGCACACCGGGGAGCTGTTTTTT. Translation: CASSLTRTSGHTGELFF.